Below are 10 T cell receptor beta chains sequenced from a single sample in a study of vaccination effects on CD4 cells after COVID-19. The assay was immunoSEQ multiplex PCR, and TCRdb's table has in-frame clones only and misses some. The sample shows under 25,000 clones, 73% of them seen only once. What these receptors recognize is not known. ViraFEST assay sequencing came after antigen-specific CD4+ T cells were expanded with viral peptide pools. Cells that had been cultured for roughly ten days were the source of isolated CD4+ T cells. According to the study, vaccine recipients showed no prior SARS-CoV-2 infection and negative nucleocapsid antibodies. Sequenced here: CD4+ T cells from PBMCs cultured with SARS-CoV-2 spike peptides, sampled before COVID-19 vaccination. These receptors originate from a human donor who received a COVID-19 vaccine.

The chain uses TRBV4-1 and TRBJ1-1, with D unclear. The ends were cut back, 1 base at V and 8 bases at J, with 8 bases in the middle. The germline gives CDR1 MGHRA, CDR2 YSYEKL. The CDR3 covers 12 residues. The CDR3: CASSQVQREAFF. The CDR3 DNA follows: TGCGCCAGCAGCCAAGTTCAACGAGAAGCTTTCTTT.

Note on this clone: This specimen includes other DNA sequences encoding the same CDR3. V usage is TRBV5-6 and J usage is TRBJ2-7, with 9 positions matching TRBD1. Trimming removed 4 bases from V and 3 bases from J; junction bases left unmatched: 5. CDR1 and CDR2 from the germline V gene are SGHDT and YYEEEE. This CDR3 is built from 14 residues. The CDR3 protein is CASSAPGQGYEQYF. In DNA, the CDR3 is TGTGCCAGCAGCGCGCCGGGACAGGGCTACGAGCAGTACTTC.

The gene calls are TRBV5-1 and TRBJ1-2; D remains unclear. The germline V and J ends were trimmed by 3 bases and 2 bases, with 11 bases remaining between them. Germline values: CDR1 SGHRS, CDR2 YFSETQ. This CDR3 region has 14 residues. This CDR3 is CASSSHGPNYGYTF. In DNA, the CDR3 is TGCGCCAGCAGCTCCCACGGGCCCAACTATGGCTACACCTTC.

This chain connects TRBV7-6 to TRBJ2-5; 7 bases are a match to TRBD2. V was clipped by 1 base and J by 7 bases; unmatched bases: 12. The CDR3 is 16 amino acids. Germline-derived CDR1 and CDR2 are SGHVS and FNYEAQ. For the CDR3, the DNA is TGTGCCAGCAGCTTAGGGGCCCCGGGAGGAGGCGGGACCCAGTACTTC. Protein: CASSLGAPGGGGTQYF.

The V call is TRBV7-8, the J call TRBJ2-2; 8 bases align to TRBD1. The CDR3 is made up of 17 amino acids. The J segment lost 1 base and the V segment lost 5 bases, leaving 9 bases of the junction unmatched. In germline, CDR1 is SGHVS, CDR2 FQNEAQ. CDR3 coding DNA: TGTGCCAGCAGCCTCCCCCGGGACAGGAGGAACACCGGGGAGCTGTTTTTT. It is translated as CASSLPRDRRNTGELFF. The full variable domain, rest sourced from reference TRBV7-8 and TRBJ2-2, is GAGVSQSPRYKVAKRGQDVALRCDPISGHVSLFWYQQALGQGPEFLTYFQNEAQLDKSGLPSDRFFAERPEGSVSTLKIQRTQQEDSAVYLCASSLPRDRRNTGELFFGEGSRLTVL.

Only a few counts were recorded for this clone. The chain employs TRBV4-1 and TRBJ2-1; maybe TRBD2 (6 bases). Per germline, CDR1 MGHRA and CDR2 YSYEKL. V lost 0 bases, J lost 2 bases, and 14 bases lay in between. The CDR3 loop spans 17 amino acids. The CDR3 sequence is CASSQDPVAATYNEQFF. The DNA for the CDR3 is TGCGCCAGCAGCCAAGATCCCGTAGCGGCTACCTACAATGAGCAGTTCTTC.

The V call is TRBV5-4, the J call TRBJ2-1; D is possibly TRBD1 or TRBD2 (6 bases each). CDR3 length: 15 amino acids. Germline CDR1 reads SGHNT; CDR2 reads YYREEE (reference sequence). Trimming pared 0 bases from V and 4 bases from J, leaving 11 bases between. For the CDR3, the DNA is TGTGCCAGCAGCTTGGAGAGGGGGGCGTACAATGAGCAGTTCTTC. Its protein product is CASSLERGAYNEQFF.

This chain connects TRBV3-1 (or the pseudogene TRBV3-2) to TRBJ2-7; D possibly uses TRBD1 or TRBD2 (5 bases each). CDR3 length equals 14 residues. Trimming removed 3 bases at V and 4 bases at J, with 13 bases between. CDR1 is LGHDT, CDR2 YNNKEL, per germline (reference sequence). DNA for the CDR3: TGTGCCAGCAGCCAGAGGGGCTCAGGGTACGAGCAGTACTTC. As protein: CASSQRGSGYEQYF.

This clone was seen a few times. The chain is built from TRBV7-9 and TRBJ2-2; TRBD2 matches 8 bases. The germline gives CDR1 SEHNR, CDR2 FQNEAQ (reference sequence). This CDR3 is built from 15 residues. Germline trimming cut 4 bases from V and 4 bases from J; bases unmatched to any gene: 5. The CDR3 region has the DNA TGTGCCAGCAGCTCGGGACTAGAGGGCACCGGGGAGCTGTTTTTT. Translating it yields CASSSGLEGTGELFF.

The chain joins TRBV5-5 to TRBJ1-5; D perhaps matches TRBD1 (6 bases). The ends were cut back, 5 bases at V and 4 bases at J, with 19 bases in the middle. The CDR3 has 16 amino acids. CDR1 and CDR2 (germline): SGHKS, YYEKEE (reference sequence). CDR3 in amino acids: CASRAAGVRSNQPQHF. The CDR3 nucleotides are TGTGCCAGCAGGGCTGCAGGGGTACGCTCGAATCAGCCCCAGCATTTT.